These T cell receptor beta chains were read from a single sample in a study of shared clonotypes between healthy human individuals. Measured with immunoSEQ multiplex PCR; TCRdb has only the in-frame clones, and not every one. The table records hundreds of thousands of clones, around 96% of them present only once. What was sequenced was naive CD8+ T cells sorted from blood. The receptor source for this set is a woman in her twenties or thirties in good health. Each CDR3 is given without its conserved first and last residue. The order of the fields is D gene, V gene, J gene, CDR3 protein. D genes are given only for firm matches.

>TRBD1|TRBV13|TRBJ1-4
ASSSGTGWQKLF
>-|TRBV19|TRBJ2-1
ASSDSRVSNEQF
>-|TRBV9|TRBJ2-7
ASSREGGNEQY
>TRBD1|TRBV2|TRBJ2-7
ASSTGGTYEQY
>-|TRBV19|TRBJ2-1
ATGRSSYNEQF
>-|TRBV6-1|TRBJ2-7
ASRSVREQY
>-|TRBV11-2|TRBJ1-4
ASSLGGMNEKLF
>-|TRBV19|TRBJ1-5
ASTQGWRQPQH
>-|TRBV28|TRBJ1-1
ASSSSGTTALNTEAF
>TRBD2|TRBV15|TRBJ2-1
ATSRDLGLAGVYNEQF
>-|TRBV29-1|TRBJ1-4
SVAQALSEKLF
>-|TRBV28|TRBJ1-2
ASSLFYVRDYYGYT
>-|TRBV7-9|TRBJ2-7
ASSLVGDEQY
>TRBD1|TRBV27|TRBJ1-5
ASSSQGWYSNQPQH
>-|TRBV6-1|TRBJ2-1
ASSEWGPSESSYNEQF
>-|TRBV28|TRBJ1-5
ASTASGWAGQPQH
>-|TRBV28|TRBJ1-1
ASSLALGQGPGNTEAF
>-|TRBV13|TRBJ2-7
ASSLESPYEQY
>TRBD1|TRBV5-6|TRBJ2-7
ASSLGGTYEQY
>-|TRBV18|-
ASSPPELYEQY
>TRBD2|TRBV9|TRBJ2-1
ASSTSGSTYNEQF
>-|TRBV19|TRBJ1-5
ASSTLGDQPQH
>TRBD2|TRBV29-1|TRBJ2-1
SVEEGLAGGDSYNEQF
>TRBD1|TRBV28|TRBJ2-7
ASREPGQGLFEQY
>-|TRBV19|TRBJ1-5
ASSIVFQGNQPQH
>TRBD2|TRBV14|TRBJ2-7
ASSQEAGVIYEQY
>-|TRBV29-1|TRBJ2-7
SVAMGYEQY
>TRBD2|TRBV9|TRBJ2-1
ASSPLGTSGANEQF
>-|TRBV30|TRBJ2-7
AWRGDSYEQY
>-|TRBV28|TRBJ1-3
ASSLGSGNTIY
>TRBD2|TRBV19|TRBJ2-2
ASSMGLAANTGELF
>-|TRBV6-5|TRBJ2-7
ASSYSSGLHEQY
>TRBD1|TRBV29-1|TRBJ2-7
SVGQGTAGEQY
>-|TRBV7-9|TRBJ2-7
ASSWEGARNEQY
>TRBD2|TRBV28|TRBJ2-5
ASSLGGRARETQY
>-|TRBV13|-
ASSPGTPYEQY
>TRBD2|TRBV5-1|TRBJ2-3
ASSLRTSGRPTDTQY
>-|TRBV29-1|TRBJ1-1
SVERWTENTEAF
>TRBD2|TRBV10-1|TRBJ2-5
ASSEREAGEKTQY
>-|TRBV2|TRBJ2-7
ASSEVSQQY
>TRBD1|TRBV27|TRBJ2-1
ASTISGTVGNEQF
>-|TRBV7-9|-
ASSLESDEQY
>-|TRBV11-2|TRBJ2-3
ASSLEPPRRVADTQY
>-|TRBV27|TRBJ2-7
ASSPGLDVLEQY
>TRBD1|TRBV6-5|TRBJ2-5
ASNRQGFGETQY
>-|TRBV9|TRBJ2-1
ASSVGGQSYNEQF
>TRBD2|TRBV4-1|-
ASSQTKGTSGSHEQY
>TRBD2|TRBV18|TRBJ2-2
ASSPQSQAASGSGELF
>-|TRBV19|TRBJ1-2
ASRAVQAQGPIRGGYT
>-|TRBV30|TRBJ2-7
AWANRALPRRSYEQY
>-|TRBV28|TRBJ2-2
ASNLRGSTGELF
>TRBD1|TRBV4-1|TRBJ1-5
ASSQVVGQGRFGDQPQH